The present TCR beta chain was sequenced within a study of CD8+CD57+ T cells in acquired aplastic anemia. The patients chosen for sequencing had shown expansion of CD8+CD57+ cells (detected by flow cytometry). Every patient was diagnosed with severe acquired aplastic anemia. Findings and caveats of the study: Patients did not significantly differ from controls in CD8+ Simpson's diversity. The study identified about 30 CD8+ CDR3 sequences shared by patients and controls.

As regards this clonotype: Its antigen is as yet unknown.

TCR beta VDJ and CDR3 were profiled, and genomic DNA was the template. TCRdb called the reads again in MiXCR, with one record for every CDR3 protein. The sample shows about 160,000 distinct CDR3 sequences, around half of them seen only once. Sample: sorted CD4+, CD8+, or CD8+CD57+ T cells (not recorded which) from PBMCs. The receptor was isolated from a human donor with aplastic anemia.

DNA for the CDR3: TGTGCCAGTAGTATAGTAGCGGGAGGGGGTGAGCAGTTCTTC. Its protein product is CASSIVAGGGEQFF. This sequence joins TRBV19 and TRBJ2-1; 11 bases match TRBD2. Losses at the gene ends were 1 base for V and 9 bases for J; bases not matched to a gene: 2. CDR1 and CDR2 from the germline V gene are LNHDA and SQIVND (reference sequence). CDR3 length: 14 amino acids.